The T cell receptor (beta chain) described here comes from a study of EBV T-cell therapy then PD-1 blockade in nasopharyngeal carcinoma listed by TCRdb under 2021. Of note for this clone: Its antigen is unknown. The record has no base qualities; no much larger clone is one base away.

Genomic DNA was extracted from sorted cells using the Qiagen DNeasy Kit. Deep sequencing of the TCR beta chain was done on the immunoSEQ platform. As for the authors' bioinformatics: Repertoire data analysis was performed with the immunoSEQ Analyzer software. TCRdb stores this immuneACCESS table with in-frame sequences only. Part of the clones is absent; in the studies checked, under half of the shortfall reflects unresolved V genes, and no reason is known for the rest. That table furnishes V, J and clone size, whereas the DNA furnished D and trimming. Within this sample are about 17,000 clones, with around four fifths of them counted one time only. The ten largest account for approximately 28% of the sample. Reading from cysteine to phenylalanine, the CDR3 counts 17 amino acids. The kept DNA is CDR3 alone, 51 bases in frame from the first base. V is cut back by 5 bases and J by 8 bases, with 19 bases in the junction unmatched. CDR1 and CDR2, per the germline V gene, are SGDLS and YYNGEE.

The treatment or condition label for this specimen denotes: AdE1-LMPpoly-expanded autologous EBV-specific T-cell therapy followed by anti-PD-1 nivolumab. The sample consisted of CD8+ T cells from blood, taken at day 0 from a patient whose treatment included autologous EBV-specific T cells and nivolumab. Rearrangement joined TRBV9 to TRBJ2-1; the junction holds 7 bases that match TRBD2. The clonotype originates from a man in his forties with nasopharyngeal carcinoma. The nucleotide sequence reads TGTGCCAGCAGTTACCAGAGGGCTAGCGGTACCAGGGATGAGCAGTTCTTC. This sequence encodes CASSYQRASGTRDEQFF.